The 13 T cell receptor beta chains listed next were all sequenced from one sample in a study of blood T cells in healthy people across ages. Using a J-beta primer mix together with a sample-barcoded 5' primer, a second PCR was run for about 6 to 12 cycles. TCRdb itself ran the 5' RACE reads through MiXCR, one entry per CDR3 protein. The sample lists about 1.8 million distinct CDR3 sequences, roughly 52% occurring once. Sequenced sample: blood. These receptors originate from a woman between 40 and 55 years old in good health.

The chain couples TRBV20-1 to TRBJ1-2; D ambiguous. Between the trimmed V and J ends, which lost 6 bases and 0 bases, there was a span of 14 bases. In germline, CDR1 is DFQATT, CDR2 SNEGSKA (reference sequence). This CDR3 region has 14 residues. The CDR3 DNA follows: TGCAGTGCCCTTCTCCGGATGGCTAACTATGGCTACACCTTC. Translated: CSALLRMANYGYTF.

The sample holds a few counts of this clonotype. The V call is TRBV5-1, the J call TRBJ2-3; 7 positions agree with TRBD1. CDR1 is SGHRS, CDR2 YFSETQ, per germline. The CDR3 is 14 residues long. Trimming removed 6 bases from V and 3 bases from J; junction bases left unmatched: 7. This chain's CDR3 is CASTRGSETDTQYF. CDR3 nucleotides: TGCGCCAGCACCAGGGGGTCTGAAACAGATACGCAGTATTTT. Variable domain in full (rest from reference TRBV5-1 and TRBJ2-3): KAGVTQTPRYLIKTRGQQVTLSCSPISGHRSVSWYQQTPGQGLQFLFEYFSETQRNKGNFPGRFSGRQFSNSRSEMNVSTLELGDSALYLCASTRGSETDTQYFGPGTRLTVL.

This clonotype has only a few counts. The chain employs TRBV5-1 and TRBJ2-7; D might be TRBD1 (6 bases). The CDR3 is made up of 13 amino acids. Germline assignment: CDR1 SGHRS and CDR2 YFSETQ. Deletions cut 5 bases from V and 3 bases from J, with 12 bases between. The chain's CDR3 is CASRQGSDYEQYF. The CDR3 nucleotides read TGCGCCAGCAGACAGGGCTCGGACTACGAGCAGTACTTC.

The chain carries TRBV7-2 and TRBJ1-1; tentatively, D is TRBD1 (5 bases). Germline V gene sequence: CDR1 SGHTA, CDR2 FQGNSA. This CDR3 is 15 amino acids long. V was pared by 6 bases and J by 4 bases, with 18 bases between. The DNA of the CDR3 is TGTGCCAGCAGTCGACCGGGACTACGGTCCACTGAAGCTTTCTTT. As protein: CASSRPGLRSTEAFF.

The rearrangement joins TRBV12-3 or TRBV12-4 to TRBJ2-4; 8 bases line up with TRBD2. The CDR3 length is 15 residues. J was trimmed by 5 bases and V by 2 bases; bases with no gene match: 5. CDR3 bases: TGTGCCAGCAGTTTATTACGGGGGGGACAAAACATTCAGTACTTC. Translating it yields CASSLLRGGQNIQYF.

J is TRBJ2-3 and V is TRBV29-1; no clear D. V was trimmed by 0 bases and J by 7 bases, leaving 11 bases between them. The CDR3 is 13 amino acids. The germline V gene encodes CDR1 SQVTM and CDR2 ANQGSEA. For the CDR3, the DNA is TGCAGCGTTGAAGATCGGGTCTCCAATACGCAGTATTTT. Its protein is CSVEDRVSNTQYF.

With respect to this clonotype: A much larger clone is a single base away; this may be a read error. V usage is TRBV10-3 and J usage is TRBJ1-2, with a weak D call TRBD1 (6 bases). This CDR3 comprises 14 residues. Germline CDR1 is ENHRY and CDR2 is SYGVKD. The germline V and J ends were trimmed by 5 bases and 7 bases, with 17 bases remaining between them. Written as DNA, the CDR3 is TGTGCCATCAGTTCAGACCGGGACACGTGTGGCTACACCTTC. It is translated as CAISSDRDTCGYTF.

This clonotype was seen ten or more times. A clone one base away is much larger, so this may be a read error. The chain has TRBV4-3 and TRBJ2-7, with D possibly matching TRBD2 (7 bases). CDR3 size: 15 residues. The germline V gene has CDR1 LGHNA and CDR2 YSLEER. V lost 0 bases, J lost 7 bases, and 16 bases lay in between. Here the CDR3 DNA reads TGCGCCAGCAGCCAAGATGAGGGGGGGGGGAATGAGCAGTACTTC. Amino acid sequence: CASSQDEGGGNEQYF.

The chain recombines TRBV4-2 with TRBJ2-1; D is unresolved. The J call may be mistaken, given a closer DNA end match to TRBJ2-7. Per germline, CDR1 LGHNA and CDR2 YNFKEQ. This CDR3 comprises 16 residues. Written as DNA, the CDR3 is TGTGCCAGCAGCCCTCTCTCGGGCCAAACTGACAATGAGCAGTACTTC. As protein: CASSPLSGQTDNEQYF.

The chain recombines TRBV4-3 with TRBJ2-7; no reliable D call. Deletions cut 3 bases from V and 1 base from J, with 10 bases between. Germline V gene data show CDR1 as LGHNA and CDR2 as YSLEER. The CDR3 contains 14 residues. The DNA of the CDR3 is TGCGCCAGCAGCCAGCGGACGGATTCCTACGAGCAGTACTTC. Translating gives CASSQRTDSYEQYF.

The chain recombines TRBV20-1 with TRBJ2-7, with 10 nucleotides matching TRBD1. Germline loops: CDR1 DFQATT, CDR2 SNEGSKA (reference sequence). After removal of 8 bases from V and 2 bases from J, the junction contained 9 bases not matched to a gene. CDR3 size: 14 residues. The CDR3 protein is CSYIPGQGTYEQYF. The CDR3 coding sequence is TGCAGTTACATTCCGGGACAGGGGACCTACGAGCAGTACTTC.

This clonotype came up a few times. In nucleotides, the CDR3 is TGCAGTGCTACCCTTTCGGGGGCCCGGGGTAATGAGCAGTTCTTC. Translation gives CSATLSGARGNEQFF. The chain combines TRBV20-1 with TRBJ2-1; D possibly uses TRBD1 or TRBD2 (6 bases each). The CDR3 is made up of 15 amino acids. V was pared by 4 bases and J by 7 bases, with 20 bases between. The V gene's germline CDR1 is DFQATT and CDR2 SNEGSKA (reference sequence).

This chain joins TRBV20-1 and TRBJ2-4; perhaps TRBD2 as D (5 bases). The end of the DNA aligns better with TRBJ2-7, so the J call may be wrong. This CDR3 region has 13 residues. CDR1 DFQATT and CDR2 SNEGSKA come from the germline V gene (reference sequence). The CDR3 DNA reads TGCAGTGCTCCAGGACTCTCCCAGTACGAGCAGTACTTC. It is translated as CSAPGLSQYEQYF.